Given below is one TCR beta chain in context. In this sample, this clonotype turned up a few times. Its target antigen remains unknown. Per-base quality was not reported, and no clone a single base away is much larger than it. This sample was taken from a study of identical twins (dated by TCRdb to the mid-2010s). For the wider study: To test whether fetal clonotypes persist, this study deep-sequenced TCR alpha and beta repertoires from monozygotic twins, from unrelated adults of various ages, and from cord blood. Replicate twin experiments were performed at different times using different library preparation protocols to rule out contamination. The full study reports these points: Excess twin sharing in beta out-of-frame sequences was weaker because fewer shared sequences lowered the signal-to-noise ratio. Abundant cord blood beta clonotypes carried fewer insertions; young adult naive repertoires showed a weaker similar trend, while memory repertoires showed none. Because the same donors could not be followed over many years, the conclusions relied on cross-sectional statistical analysis. Zero-insertion analyses could be partly confounded by invariant T cells such as MAIT and iNKT, although diverse VJ usage argued against such confounding for most clonotypes. Compared with coincidental sharing between unrelated individuals, out-of-frame TCR alpha sequences shared between twins had an excess of sequences with low generation probability. In monozygotic twins, out-of-frame TCR alpha sharing was systematically underestimated by recombination models, although the models agreed with sharing between unrelated individuals.

The library came from 5' RACE. Sequencing was carried out with an Illumina HiSeq 2000. A universal primer binding site was added through template switching, and the final cDNA carried a unique molecular identifier so that TCR cDNA molecules could be counted accurately. Specific primers in the conserved constant-segment region were used to synthesize first-strand cDNA for TCR alpha and beta chains. To control for contamination, every cDNA library was double barcoded, receiving both a SMART-Mk sample barcode and Illumina barcodes. TruSeq adapter sequences along with Illumina sample barcodes were introduced in two successive PCR steps. The TCR alpha and beta cDNA libraries were sequenced on the Illumina HiSeq platform using custom primers. As for how the authors treated the data: MiGEC processed the raw reads to extract unique molecular identifiers, while MiXCR was used to determine the CDR3 positions. For each individual, recombination models were inferred using an EM algorithm with the repgenHMM and IGoR tools. Shared clonotype analysis was performed with the tcR package in R, normalizing sharing by the product of cloneset sizes. Out-of-frame nonproductive sequences were analyzed to study raw recombination free of thymic and clonal selection effects. TCRdb's own reprocessing of the public reads used fastp at Q25 and MiXCR and kept productive beta chains. Every distinct CDR3 protein forms one entry, paired with its most common genes and DNA. V and J calls and clone size were set by TCRdb, not the authors. This sample holds under 900,000 distinct CDR3 sequences; 18% were observed only once. Around 14% of the sample rests with the top ten.

Every donor in the study was a healthy Caucasian. Three pairs of female monozygotic twins, all aged about 18 to 30 years, were included in the twin cohort. Peripheral blood mononuclear cells were the source from which RNA for the TCR libraries was isolated. The V and J ends are trimmed by 6 bases and 7 bases, leaving 19 bases between them. There are 15 amino acids in the CDR3, from cysteine to phenylalanine inclusive. Only the CDR3 part of the read is kept: 45 bases, read in frame from the first base. The same specimen was also included in a second study, on T cells expressing NK-cell markers. The second paper states: Three sorted T-cell subsets (CD3+CD56+NKG2C+, CD3+CD56+NKG2C- and CD3+CD56-NKG2C+) from several donors had their TCR beta-chain repertoires profiled. Among the eight sequenced donors, only one was HCMV-seronegative, while the other seven were HCMV-seropositive. In several experiments an anti-gammadeltaTCR antibody was added to restrict sorting to alphabetaTCR-expressing T cells. In six donors, the dominant CD3+CD56+NKG2C+ clonotypes ranked among the top 10 CD8+ clonotypes, making up 1.0-7.0% of CD8+ T cells. Those dominant clonotypes were again the most abundant among CD3+CD56-NKG2C+ cells in several donors, at about 25-65%. Whether the expanded NKG2C-expressing T cell clones were specific for HCMV antigens remained unclear. All eight donors whose samples were sequenced were randomly selected healthy volunteers, three of them men and five women. To determine HCMV serostatus, a commercial ELISA kit was used to detect HCMV-specific IgG in serum. For over five donors, bulk peripheral blood T-cell repertoires were additionally sequenced from unsorted PBMC. MIGEC was used to demultiplex reads and group reads by UMI, and MiTCR was used to assemble and quantify clonotypes. Only TCR cDNA sequences supported by at least two reads were kept to exclude erroneous sequences. The tcR package was used for downstream repertoire analysis, with clonotypes matched between fractions based on CDR3 nucleotide sequence plus V segment. Antigen specificity was annotated against VDJdb with VDJmatch, allowing one amino acid substitution in CDR3.

This clonotype was sampled from a woman aged 18-30 years in good health. The chain was built from TRBV12-3 or TRBV12-4 and TRBJ2-1; too little of a D gene remains to name it. The specimen was PBMCs. The DNA sequence is as follows: TGTGCCAGCAGCCCAGTCGTTCGGGTGGGGAATGAGCAGTTCTTC. Translated, it gives CASSPVVRVGNEQFF.